The clone carrying this T cell receptor beta chain was found once. Naive CD8 cells were CD45RO-negative, positively selected for CCR7, excluding terminally differentiated effector memory CD45RA+ cells. All the donors were Caucasian adults who lived in Nashville, Tennessee. As handled by the study authors: There were no quality scores in the junction-only immunoSEQ sequences, so filtering differed. Assay: immunoSEQ multiplex PCR; the TCRdb copy retains only in-frame clones and omits some. V, J and clone size were drawn from that table, and D and trimming were deduced from the DNA. The table has some 740,000 clones, 85% to 95% seen once; the top ten hold around 24%. The junction had 8 bases not matched to a gene; V was cut back by 4 bases and J by 3 bases. Germline CDR1 SGDLS, CDR2 YYNGEE. This CDR3 spans 15 amino acids. The data were taken from a study of shared clonotypes between healthy human individuals. Study in general: Each donor's CD8 memory used one plate, CD8 naive two, each CD4 subset three.

The chain employs TRBV9 and TRBJ2-7, with 9 bases identical to TRBD1. The sequenced sample consisted of naive CD8+ T cells sorted from blood. This clonotype originated in a man in his thirties or forties in good health. This CDR3 is CASSPRRTGVYEQYF. CDR3 DNA sequence: TGTGCCAGCAGCCCCCGGCGGACAGGGGTCTACGAGCAGTACTTC.